This entry lists 22 T cell receptor beta chains sequenced from one sample in a study of cytomegalovirus exposure and HLA in healthy donors. The table came from immunoSEQ multiplex PCR; TCRdb's copy has only in-frame clones and leaves some out. This sample has 150,000 to 200,000 clones, with about 90% found just once. Sequencing input: PBMCs. These receptor sequences come from a woman aged 18-30 years in good health and CMV-seropositive.

J is TRBJ1-1 and V is TRBV7-3, with D possibly being TRBD1 (6 bases). V shed 1 base and J shed 4 bases, with 7 bases lying between them. In germline, CDR1 is SGHTA, CDR2 FQGTGA. The CDR3 sequence is 13 residues long. CDR3 in DNA: TGTGCCAGCAGCTTAATAGGGGGCACTGAAGCTTTCTTT. This encodes CASSLIGGTEAFF.

This chain connects TRBV2 to TRBJ2-6, with 12 bases aligning to TRBD1. CDR1 is SNHLY and CDR2 is FYNNEI in the germline V gene. V gave up 6 bases and J gave up 4 bases; unmatched junction bases: 10. CDR3 size: 18 residues. Here the CDR3 reads CASRDVGQGAWGANVLTF. CDR3 nucleotides: TGTGCCAGCAGGGACGTGGGACAGGGGGCTTGGGGGGCCAACGTCCTGACTTTC.

The chain recombines TRBV7-8 with TRBJ2-7; 10 nucleotides line up with TRBD2. CDR1 and CDR2 from the germline V gene are SGHVS and FQNEAQ. The CDR3 contains 15 residues. The V segment lost 3 bases and the J segment 5 bases; nucleotides outside the gene matches: 7. The CDR3 DNA sequence: TGTGCCAGCAGCTTTCTAGCGGGAGCTTTGAACGAGCAGTACTTC. As protein: CASSFLAGALNEQYF.

The chain couples TRBV29-1 to TRBJ2-1; D is possibly TRBD1 (6 bases). CDR3 length equals 14 residues. V lost 7 bases and J 6 bases, leaving 19 bases between the germline ends. Germline lookup yields CDR1 SQVTM and CDR2 ANQGSEA. CDR3 sequence reads: CSGWEGGVGNEQFF. The CDR3 bases are TGCAGCGGATGGGAAGGGGGAGTCGGCAATGAGCAGTTCTTC.

This clone has just one count. The V and J genes are TRBV29-1 and TRBJ1-1, with D possibly TRBD1 on 6 matching bases. In germline, CDR1 is SQVTM, CDR2 ANQGSEA. The CDR3 length is 12 residues. Trimming removed 7 bases from V and 8 bases from J, with 17 bases in between. CDR3 in DNA: TGCAGCGCCGAGATCTTGGACAGCGAAGCTTTCTTT. Its protein product is CSAEILDSEAFF.

The rearrangement links TRBV6-1 to TRBJ1-3, with D possibly TRBD1 on 6 matching bases. The V and J ends lost 5 bases and 3 bases respectively, with 11 bases between them. The CDR3 runs to 14 residues. Germline-derived CDR1 and CDR2 are MNHNS and SASEGT. The CDR3 loop is CASSIQGFGNTIYF. The CDR3 DNA reads TGTGCCAGCAGTATACAGGGTTTTGGAAACACCATATATTTT.

This chain links TRBV6-6 with TRBJ1-3; weak D call: TRBD1 (5 bases). Germline V lookup: CDR1 MNHNY, CDR2 SVGAGI (reference sequence). This CDR3 has 15 residues. V was clipped by 6 bases and J by 0 bases, with 12 bases between them. This CDR3 reads CASRGDSRSGNTIYF. The CDR3 region has the DNA TGTGCCAGCAGGGGCGACAGCCGCTCTGGAAACACCATATATTTT.

This CDR3 reads CASRRLAGAQETQYF. The CDR3 DNA follows: TGCGCCAGCAGACGACTAGCGGGAGCCCAAGAGACCCAGTACTTC. The chain couples TRBV5-1 to TRBJ2-5; TRBD2 matches 12 bases. The length of the CDR3 is 15 residues. The J segment lost 1 base and the V segment lost 5 bases, leaving 3 bases of the junction unmatched. Looked up from germline, CDR1 is SGHRS and CDR2 is YFSETQ.

This clone was counted only a few times. The rearrangement joins TRBV19 to TRBJ1-2; 7 nucleotides match TRBD1. This CDR3 has 14 amino acids. Germline trimming cut 2 bases from V and 2 bases from J; bases unmatched to any gene: 2. Germline CDR1 LNHDA, CDR2 SQIVND (reference sequence). The CDR3 DNA sequence: TGTGCCAGTAGTATAAGGGGACAGAACTATGGCTACACCTTC. Protein: CASSIRGQNYGYTF.

This clone was seen only once. The CDR3: CASSSNTGSGELFF. CDR3 DNA: TGTGCCAGCAGCTCAAATACAGGGTCCGGGGAGCTGTTTTTT. The J gene is TRBJ2-2, the V gene TRBV27; possibly TRBD1 for D (6 bases). Germline V gene data show CDR1 as MNHEY and CDR2 as SMNVEV (reference sequence). The CDR3 runs to 14 residues. V was shortened by 6 bases and J by 6 bases, with 14 bases between the two germline ends.

This CDR3 is CASSFPTGGSTDTQYF. DNA for the CDR3: TGTGCCAGCAGCTTCCCGACAGGGGGGAGTACAGATACGCAGTATTTT. V and J are TRBV7-2 and TRBJ2-3; 9 bases map to TRBD1. With 3 bases clipped from V and 3 bases from J, the junction kept 7 bases outside the gene matches. The CDR3 is made up of 16 amino acids. CDR1 is SGHTA, CDR2 FQGNSA, per germline.

The chain uses TRBV7-9 and TRBJ2-5; 7 positions agree with TRBD1. Germline V gene lookup returns CDR1 SEHNR and CDR2 FQNEAQ (reference sequence). V trimming: 5 bases; J trimming: 4 bases; junction bases outside the gene matches: 10. The CDR3 is 15 amino acids. Here the CDR3 reads CASSRGQAARETQYF. The CDR3 nucleotides read TGTGCCAGCAGCCGAGGACAGGCTGCACGAGAGACCCAGTACTTC. Based on the CDR3 plus reference TRBV7-9 and TRBJ2-5, the full variable domain is DTGVSQNPRHKITKRGQNVTFRCDPISEHNRLYWYRQTLGQGPEFLTYFQNEAQLEKSRLLSDRFSAERPKGSFSTLEIQRTEQGDSAMYLCASSRGQAARETQYFGPGTRLLVL.

Note on this clone: Other DNA sequences in the sample encode the same CDR3. The V and J genes are TRBV18 and TRBJ2-7, with D maybe TRBD2 (6 bases). The V and J ends lost 3 bases and 0 bases respectively, with 9 bases between them. The CDR3 totals 14 residues. Per the germline V gene, CDR1 is KGHSH and CDR2 is LQKENI. In DNA form, the CDR3 reads TGTGCCAGCTCACCGGGGACTTTCTCCTACGAGCAGTACTTC. Protein: CASSPGTFSYEQYF.

The chain uses TRBV5-6 and TRBJ2-7; TRBD2 might be the D (6 bases). With 3 bases removed from V and 6 bases from J, the gap between germline ends came to 16 bases. The CDR3 is 14 residues long. CDR1 and CDR2 (germline): SGHDT, YYEEEE. The CDR3, as DNA: TGTGCCAGCAGCTCTTGGTGGGGGGAGCGCGAGCAGTACTTC. Its protein is CASSSWWGEREQYF.

The rearrangement links TRBV6-1 to TRBJ2-1; D might be TRBD2 (6 bases). Trimming shortened V by 6 bases and J by 10 bases, and 13 bases separated the two germline ends. The CDR3 is made up of 12 amino acids. The germline gives CDR1 MNHNS, CDR2 SASEGT. CDR3 nucleotides: TGTGCCAGCAGACCTGGACTACGGGAGCAGTTCTTC. It codes for CASRPGLREQFF.

The chain joins TRBV11-1 to TRBJ2-7, with D possibly TRBD1 on 6 matching bases. This CDR3 has 14 amino acids. V was shortened by 3 bases and J by 4 bases, with 13 bases between the two germline ends. The germline CDR1 and CDR2 sequences are SGHAT and FQDESV (reference sequence). CDR3 sequence (DNA): TGTGCCAGCAGCTTCGGGACAAGTAGGTACGAGCAGTACTTC. Residues: CASSFGTSRYEQYF. Based on the CDR3 plus reference TRBV11-1 and TRBJ2-7, the full variable domain is EAEVAQSPRYKITEKSQAVAFWCDPISGHATLYWYRQILGQGPELLVQFQDESVVDDSQLPKDRFSAERLKGVDSTLKIQPAELGDSAMYLCASSFGTSRYEQYFGPGTRLTVT.

The genes are TRBV11-1 and TRBJ1-1; perhaps TRBD1 as D (5 bases). The V end was cut by 5 bases, the J end by 4 bases, with 17 bases between. CDR1 SGHAT and CDR2 FQDESV come from the germline V gene (reference sequence). This CDR3 contains 15 residues. The CDR3 region has the DNA TGTGCCAGCAGCCTATCAGGGCTTGGGATCACTGAAGCTTTCTTT. It is translated as CASSLSGLGITEAFF. Supplemented by reference TRBV11-1 and TRBJ1-1, the full variable domain reads EAEVAQSPRYKITEKSQAVAFWCDPISGHATLYWYRQILGQGPELLVQFQDESVVDDSQLPKDRFSAERLKGVDSTLKIQPAELGDSAMYLCASSLSGLGITEAFFGQGTRLTVV.

This clone was detected once. The chain uses TRBV9 and TRBJ2-1; 13 nucleotides line up with TRBD2. With V trimmed by 3 bases and J by 7 bases, 4 bases remained unmatched. Germline V gives CDR1 SGDLS, CDR2 YYNGEE. The CDR3 runs 15 residues. CDR3 coding DNA: TGTGCCAGCAGCGGGGAGACTAGCGGGAGGAATGAGCAGTTCTTC. Its protein is CASSGETSGRNEQFF.

In the case of this clone: Other DNA sequences in this specimen translate into the identical CDR3. The rearrangement links TRBV20-1 to TRBJ1-1; D not resolved. The CDR3 consists of 11 residues. Germline CDR1 and CDR2: DFQATT and SNEGSKA (reference sequence). V dropped 1 base and J dropped 5 bases, with 5 bases sitting between them. The CDR3 DNA is TGCAGTGCTAGAGGAGCAACTGAAGCTTTCTTT. It translates to CSARGATEAFF.

V and J are TRBV19 and TRBJ2-7; TRBD1 matches 8 bases. The CDR3 spans 13 residues. Trimming cost V 4 bases and J 5 bases; bases outside gene matches: 4. Germline values: CDR1 LNHDA, CDR2 SQIVND (reference sequence). The DNA for the CDR3 is TGTGCCAGTAGTACACCAGGGGGCCACGAGCAGTACTTC. Its protein product is CASSTPGGHEQYF.

J is TRBJ2-3 and V is TRBV19; D is ambiguous. This CDR3 has 16 amino acids. The ends were cut back, 6 bases at V and 0 bases at J, with 16 bases in the middle. CDR1 is LNHDA, CDR2 SQIVND, per germline (reference sequence). This chain's CDR3 is CASRNSGGTSTDTQYF. Here the CDR3 DNA reads TGTGCCAGTAGGAACTCCGGCGGAACTAGCACAGATACGCAGTATTTT.

This clone showed up just a few times. The chain employs TRBV5-1 and TRBJ1-6; D is unclear. CDR1 is SGHRS, CDR2 YFSETQ, per germline. The V gene lost 0 bases and the J gene lost 5 bases, with 15 bases spanning the gap. This CDR3 contains 17 residues. The CDR3 bases are TGCGCCAGCAGCTTGGACGGGGTCCGCTATGATAATTCACCCCTCCACTTT. Translated: CASSLDGVRYDNSPLHF.